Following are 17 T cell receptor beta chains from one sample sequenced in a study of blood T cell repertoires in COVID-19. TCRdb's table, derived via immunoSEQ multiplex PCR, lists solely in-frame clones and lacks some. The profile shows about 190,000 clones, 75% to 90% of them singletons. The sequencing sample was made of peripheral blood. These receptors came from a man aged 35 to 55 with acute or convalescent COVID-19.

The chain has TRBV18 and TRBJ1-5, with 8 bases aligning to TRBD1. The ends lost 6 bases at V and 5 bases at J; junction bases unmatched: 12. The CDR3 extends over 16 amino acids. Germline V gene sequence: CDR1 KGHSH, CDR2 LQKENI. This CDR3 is CASSPTPTGVDQPQHF. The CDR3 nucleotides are TGTGCCAGCTCTCCAACCCCGACAGGGGTTGATCAGCCCCAGCATTTT.

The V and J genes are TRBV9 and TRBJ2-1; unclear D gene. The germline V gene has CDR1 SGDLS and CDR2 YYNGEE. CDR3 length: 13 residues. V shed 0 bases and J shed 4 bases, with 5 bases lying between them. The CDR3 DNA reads TGTGCCAGCAGCGTAGGGCAGTACAATGAGCAGTTCTTC. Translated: CASSVGQYNEQFF.

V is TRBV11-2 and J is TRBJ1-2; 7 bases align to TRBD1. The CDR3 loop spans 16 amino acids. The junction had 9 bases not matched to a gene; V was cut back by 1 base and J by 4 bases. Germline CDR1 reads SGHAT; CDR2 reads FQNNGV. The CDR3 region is CASSLGTTTGIYGYTF. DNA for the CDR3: TGTGCCAGCAGCTTAGGAACCACGACAGGGATCTATGGCTACACCTTC.

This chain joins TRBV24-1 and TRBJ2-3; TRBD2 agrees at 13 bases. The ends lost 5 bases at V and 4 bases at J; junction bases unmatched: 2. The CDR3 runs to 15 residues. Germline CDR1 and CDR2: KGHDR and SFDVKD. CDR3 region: CATSGTSGGADTQYF. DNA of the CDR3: TGTGCCACCAGTGGAACTAGCGGGGGGGCAGATACGCAGTATTTT.

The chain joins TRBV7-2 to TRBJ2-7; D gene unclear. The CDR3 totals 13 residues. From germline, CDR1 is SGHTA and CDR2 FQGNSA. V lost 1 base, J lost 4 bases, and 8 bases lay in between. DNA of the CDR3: TGTGCCAGCAGCTTAGTATCCAGATACGAGCAGTACTTC. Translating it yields CASSLVSRYEQYF.

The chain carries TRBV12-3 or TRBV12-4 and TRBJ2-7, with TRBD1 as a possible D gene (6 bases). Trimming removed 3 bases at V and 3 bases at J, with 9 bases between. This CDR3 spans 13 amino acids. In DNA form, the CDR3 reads TGTGCCAGCAGTTTTGGACAGCGCTACGAGCAGTACTTC. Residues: CASSFGQRYEQYF.

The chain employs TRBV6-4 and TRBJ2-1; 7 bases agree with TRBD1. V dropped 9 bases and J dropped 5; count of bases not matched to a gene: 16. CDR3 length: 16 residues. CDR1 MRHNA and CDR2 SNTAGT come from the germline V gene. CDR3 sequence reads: CASSRGLGGTDNEQFF. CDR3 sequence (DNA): TGTGCCAGTTCAAGAGGCCTAGGGGGCACCGACAATGAGCAGTTCTTC.

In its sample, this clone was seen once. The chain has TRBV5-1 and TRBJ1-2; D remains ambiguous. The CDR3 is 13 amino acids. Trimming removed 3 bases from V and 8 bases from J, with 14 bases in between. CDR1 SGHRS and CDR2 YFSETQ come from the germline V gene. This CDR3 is CASSWGEMRGYTF. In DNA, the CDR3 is TGCGCCAGCAGCTGGGGAGAGATGCGGGGCTACACCTTC.

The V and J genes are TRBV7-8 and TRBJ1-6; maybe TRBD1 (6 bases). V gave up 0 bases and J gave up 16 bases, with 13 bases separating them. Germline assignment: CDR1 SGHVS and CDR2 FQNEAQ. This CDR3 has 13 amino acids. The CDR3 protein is CASSLARGALLHF. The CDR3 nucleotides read TGTGCCAGCAGCTTAGCTCGGGGGGCCTTGCTCCACTTT.

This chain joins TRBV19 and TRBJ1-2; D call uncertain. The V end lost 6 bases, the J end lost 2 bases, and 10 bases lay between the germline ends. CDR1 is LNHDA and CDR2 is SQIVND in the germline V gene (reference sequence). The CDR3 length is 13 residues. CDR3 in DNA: TGTGCCAGTAGCCCGGGAGCCAACTATGGCTACACCTTC. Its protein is CASSPGANYGYTF.

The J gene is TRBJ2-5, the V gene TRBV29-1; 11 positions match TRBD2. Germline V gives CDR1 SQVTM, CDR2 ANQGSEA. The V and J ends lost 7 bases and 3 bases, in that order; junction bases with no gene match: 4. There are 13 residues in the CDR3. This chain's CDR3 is CSDGGLAEETQYF. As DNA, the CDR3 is TGCAGCGACGGGGGACTAGCGGAAGAGACCCAGTACTTC.

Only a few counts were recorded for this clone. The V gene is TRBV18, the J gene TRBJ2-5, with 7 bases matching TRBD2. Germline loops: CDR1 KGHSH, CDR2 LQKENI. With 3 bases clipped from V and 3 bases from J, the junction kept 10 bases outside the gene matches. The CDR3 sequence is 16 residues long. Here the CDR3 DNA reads TGTGCCAGCTCACCCCTGCTGGGGGGGGAAGAAGAGACCCAGTACTTC. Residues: CASSPLLGGEEETQYF.

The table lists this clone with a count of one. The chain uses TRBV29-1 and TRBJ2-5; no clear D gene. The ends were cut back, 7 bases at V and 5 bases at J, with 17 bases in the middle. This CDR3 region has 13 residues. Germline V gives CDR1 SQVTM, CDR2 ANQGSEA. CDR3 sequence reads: CSGNSVPEETQYF. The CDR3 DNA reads TGCAGCGGTAATAGTGTCCCGGAGGAGACCCAGTACTTC.

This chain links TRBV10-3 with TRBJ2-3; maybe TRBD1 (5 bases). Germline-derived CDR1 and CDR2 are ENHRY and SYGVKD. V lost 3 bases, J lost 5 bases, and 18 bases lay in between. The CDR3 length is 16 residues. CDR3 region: CAISDRTFGQGDTQYF. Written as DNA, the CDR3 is TGTGCCATCAGTGACCGGACGTTTGGGCAGGGAGATACGCAGTATTTT.

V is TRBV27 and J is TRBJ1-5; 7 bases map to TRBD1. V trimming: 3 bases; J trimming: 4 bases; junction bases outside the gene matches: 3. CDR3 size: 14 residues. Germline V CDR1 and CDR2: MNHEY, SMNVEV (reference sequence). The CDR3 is CASSFEQGNQPQHF. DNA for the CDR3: TGTGCCAGCAGTTTTGAACAGGGGAATCAGCCCCAGCATTTT.

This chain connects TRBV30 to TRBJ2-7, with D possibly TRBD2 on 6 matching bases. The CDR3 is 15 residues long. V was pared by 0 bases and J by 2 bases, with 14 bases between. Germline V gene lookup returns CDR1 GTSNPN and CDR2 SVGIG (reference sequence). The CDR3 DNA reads TGTGCCTGGAGTGTACTCGGGACTTTGACCTACGAGCAGTACTTC. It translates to CAWSVLGTLTYEQYF. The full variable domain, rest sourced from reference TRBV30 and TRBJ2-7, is SQTIHQWPATLVQPVGSPLSLECTVEGTSNPNLYWYRQAAGRGLQLLFYSVGIGQISSEVPQNLSASRPQDRQFILSSKKLLLSDSGFYLCAWSVLGTLTYEQYFGPGTRLTVT.

CDR3 sequence: CATRSDKNTEAFF. The CDR3 DNA reads TGTGCCACCAGGTCAGATAAGAACACTGAAGCTTTCTTT. The chain joins TRBV24-1 to TRBJ1-1; D gene ambiguous. Trimming stripped 7 bases from V and 1 base from J, with 9 bases between. CDR1 and CDR2 from the germline V gene are KGHDR and SFDVKD. This CDR3 is 13 amino acids long.